The T cell receptor beta chain under discussion was sequenced for a study of blood T cell repertoires in COVID-19. Across the whole study: Material from acute and convalescent COVID-19 was sourced from the United States, Italy and Spain. The analysed material was cDNA or gDNA that came from T cells, B-cell-depleted T cells, or PBMCs.

Trimming cost V 2 bases and J 4 bases, with 12 bases left between them. The CDR3 runs to 14 residues. Germline V lookup: CDR1 SGHRS, CDR2 YFSETQ. As originally analysed: How many nucleated cells were present was estimated from reference gene primer amplification. Measured with immunoSEQ multiplex PCR; TCRdb has only the in-frame clones, and not every one. V and J calls plus clone size are reproduced from that table; the DNA served to infer D and trimming. The sample records tens of thousands of clones, around 87% being singletons. Sequenced material: peripheral blood. This sequence joins TRBV5-1 and TRBJ1-2; possibly TRBD1 for D (6 bases). This TCR derives from a man in his forties with active COVID-19. The CDR3 is CASSFNQQGYGYTF. The CDR3 DNA reads as TGCGCCAGCAGCTTTAACCAACAGGGCTATGGCTACACCTTC. The full variable domain, with the rest looked up from reference TRBV5-1 and TRBJ1-2, is KAGVTQTPRYLIKTRGQQVTLSCSPISGHRSVSWYQQTPGQGLQFLFEYFSETQRNKGNFPGRFSGRQFSNSRSEMNVSTLELGDSALYLCASSFNQQGYGYTFGSGTRLTVV.